These 11 T cell receptor beta chains originate from one sample sequenced in a study of post-analysis software for immune sequencing data. For these receptors, no antigen is known. Researchers reported that TCR beta cDNA libraries carried unique molecular identifiers. TCRdb reprocessed the PCR reads with MiXCR, giving one entry per CDR3 protein. Counted here are roughly 650,000 distinct CDR3 sequences, approximately 60% occurring once; the ten biggest clones make up roughly 12%. Broader study findings: Elevated frequency relative to controls characterized four or five TRBV segments in patients, TRBV5-6, TRBV5-1 and TRBV20-1 among them.

The sample taken for sequencing was blood. The receptors were gathered from a girl aged 2 to 9 with multiple sclerosis.

The chain couples TRBV6-6 to TRBJ2-1; D is possibly TRBD1 (5 bases). V lost 4 bases and J lost 6, with 13 bases in between. CDR1 and CDR2 from the germline V gene are MNHNY and SVGAGI (reference sequence). This CDR3 region has 14 residues. Here the CDR3 DNA reads TGTGCCAGCAGTTCACTGACAGACCCCAATGAGCAGTTCTTC. Its translation: CASSSLTDPNEQFF.

The gene calls are TRBV7-8 and TRBJ1-4; a possible D gene is TRBD1 (6 bases). V lost 3 bases, J lost 8 bases, and 13 bases lay in between. Germline CDR1 is SGHVS and CDR2 is FQNEAQ. This CDR3 has 14 amino acids. The CDR3 DNA follows: TGTGCCAGCAGCTTCTACAGGGAAAGGGAAAAACTGTTTTTT. Amino acids: CASSFYREREKLFF.

This clonotype came up a few times. The chain carries TRBV5-1 and TRBJ2-7; TRBD2 agrees at 14 bases. Germline CDR1 is SGHRS and CDR2 is YFSETQ. V lost 7 bases and J lost 6; bases outside the gene matches: 6. This CDR3 has 14 amino acids. For the CDR3, the DNA is TGCGCCAGCGGCGGGACTAGCGGGGGATTCGAGCAGTACTTC. Its translation: CASGGTSGGFEQYF.

The chain combines TRBV7-2 with TRBJ1-2; 11 nucleotides line up with TRBD1. This CDR3 is 15 amino acids long. V dropped 5 bases and J dropped 8; count of bases not matched to a gene: 10. Per germline, CDR1 SGHTA and CDR2 FQGNSA. CDR3 residues: CASSEGQGANRGYTF. CDR3 nucleotides: TGTGCCAGCAGCGAAGGACAGGGGGCGAATCGGGGCTACACCTTC.

The chain is built from TRBV20-1 and TRBJ2-7; TRBD1 aligns across 9 bases. Trimming cost V 6 bases and J 3 bases; bases outside gene matches: 9. Germline assignment: CDR1 DFQATT and CDR2 SNEGSKA (reference sequence). The CDR3 runs 14 residues. The CDR3 is CSAIRRGQGYEQYF. The CDR3 bases are TGCAGTGCAATACGAAGGGGACAGGGCTACGAGCAGTACTTC.

CDR3: CSARDGTGRVWNEQFF. The CDR3 DNA sequence: TGCAGTGCTAGAGATGGTACAGGGAGAGTTTGGAATGAGCAGTTCTTC. The chain recombines TRBV20-1 with TRBJ2-1, with D possibly TRBD1 on 6 matching bases. The CDR3 covers 16 residues. The germline gives CDR1 DFQATT, CDR2 SNEGSKA (reference sequence). V dropped 0 bases and J dropped 7 bases, with 19 bases sitting between them.

This clonotype was recorded many times. The chain has TRBV29-1 and TRBJ2-1; no clear D gene. The V end was cut by 3 bases, the J end by 4 bases, with 4 bases between. Germline lookup yields CDR1 SQVTM and CDR2 ANQGSEA. This CDR3 comprises 11 residues. CDR3 region: CSVDGYNEQFF. In DNA, the CDR3 is TGCAGCGTTGATGGATACAATGAGCAGTTCTTC.

The CDR3 here is CASTTPGGLVGYTF. The CDR3 region has the DNA TGTGCCAGCACCACACCGGGAGGGCTGGTTGGCTACACCTTC. The chain carries TRBV5-6 and TRBJ1-2; D not resolved. Germline CDR1 reads SGHDT; CDR2 reads YYEEEE. The CDR3 totals 14 residues. V shed 6 bases and J shed 7 bases, with 19 bases lying between them.

The chain has TRBV6-2 or TRBV6-3 and TRBJ2-1; D is ambiguous. Trimming removed 6 bases from V and 8 bases from J, with 17 bases in between. This CDR3 has 14 amino acids. Germline CDR1 is MNHEY and CDR2 is SVGEGT. In DNA, the CDR3 is TGTGCCAGCAGAAGGACGGGCACAAGGGATGAGCAGTTCTTC. The encoded protein is CASRRTGTRDEQFF.

The V call is TRBV29-1, the J call TRBJ1-2; TRBD1 aligns across 7 bases. Losses at the gene ends were 4 bases for V and 4 bases for J; bases not matched to a gene: 6. Germline V gene sequence: CDR1 SQVTM, CDR2 ANQGSEA. The CDR3 has 13 residues. The CDR3 protein is CSVVQGLSYGYTF. In nucleotides, the CDR3 is TGCAGCGTTGTACAGGGGCTGAGCTATGGCTACACCTTC.

This clonotype has a handful of counts. This rearrangement joins TRBV3-1 to TRBJ1-1; 7 positions match TRBD1. This CDR3 spans 13 amino acids. In germline, CDR1 is LGHDT, CDR2 YNNKEL (reference sequence). Losses at the gene ends were 6 bases for V and 5 bases for J; bases not matched to a gene: 6. The CDR3 nucleotides read TGTGCCAGCAGTCGTGACAGGGCTACTGAAGCTTTCTTT. The encoded protein is CASSRDRATEAFF. The variable domain in full, completed from reference TRBV3-1 and TRBJ1-1, reads DTAVSQTPKYLVTQMGNDKSIKCEQNLGHDTMYWYKQDSKKFLKIMFSYNNKELIINETVPNRFSPKSPDKAHLNLHINSLELGDSAVYFCASSRDRATEAFFGQGTRLTVV.